This paragraph reports one T cell receptor (beta chain). It lacks a known antigen. It has no much larger one-base neighbor in the sample; base qualities were not kept. This sample was included in a study of shared clonotypes between healthy human individuals (dated by TCRdb to 2020 to 2021). For the study in its entirety: A few men and a couple of women, aged 18 to 49 years, made up the cohort. To estimate repertoire size and how much clonotypes are shared between individuals, the study performed deep sequencing of blood TCR repertoires from a few healthy adults. Between about 0.85 and 9.5 billion PBMCs per donor were obtained by leukapheresis. To increase sequencing depth and limit assay-specific biases, different laboratories used diverse techniques to prepare libraries and sequence TCR repertoires. For each donor, three plates each were used for CD4 naive and CD4 memory, two plates were used for CD8 naive, and one plate was used for CD8 memory. Summary of the overall study and its limitations: Higher generation probabilities were observed for clonotypes shared by all four sorted-subset donors than for non-shared clonotypes. Even with the large sequencing depth, rarefaction of the sorted-subset datasets indicated that sequencing was incomplete. About 5% of naive CD4, 3.5% of naive CD8, approximately 2% of memory CD4, and more than 0.35% of memory CD8 clonotypes were shared across four donors. Naive subsets generally had larger estimated clonotype richness than memory subsets did. The small number of donors limited the genetic and exposure-history diversity represented. Sampling was limited to blood, and TCR repertoires in tissue likely differ from TCR repertoires in blood. Pairwise subsampling led to the expectation that sequencing depth would affect the degree of clonotype sharing among donors.

Donors were healthy HIV-negative adults with no recently reported acute infections or vaccinations. Only Caucasian adults living in Nashville, Tennessee, USA were represented among the donors. The CD8 memory samples were a combination of magnetically selected CD45RO+ cells and CCR7-negative CD45RA+ effector memory (TemRA) cells. After blood collection by leukapheresis, PBMCs were isolated using Ficoll-Histopaque density gradient centrifugation and then cryopreserved in the vapor phase of liquid nitrogen. Purity and quantity of every magnetically sorted T cell population were checked by analytical flow cytometry. Genomic DNA was isolated from each sorted fraction and quantified by UV absorbance on a Nanodrop 2000c. Using the deep immunoSEQ assay, TCR CDR3 regions were amplified from genomic DNA by multiplex PCR. Extracted genomic DNA from each cell subset was distributed evenly across all wells of several immunoSEQ 96-well plates, and each plate was treated as a replicate. For sorted subsets, approximately 200 ng of genomic DNA, equivalent to 25,000 to 35,000 T cell genomes, went into each replicate PCR. Purified libraries were quantified with a Qubit 3.0 fluorometer, sized on a Bioanalyzer 2100, and re-quantified with the KAPA Library Quantification kit. Each immunoSEQ 96-well plate was sequenced on its own single-read 150-cycle Illumina NextSeq 550 flow cell. The study's own analysis went as follows. Because the immunoSEQ output held only junctional sequences and lacked quality scores, the filtering could not match the filtering applied to full-length reads. To assign V/J genes and CDR3, sequences were annotated using PyIR, a Python wrapper for IgBLAST v1.9, with IMGT germline references. Any read was removed if the V/J assignment was weak (E-value above 1e-6), the CDR3 was missing, or the read contained stop codons, out-of-frame junctions, or ambiguous translated residues. V3J clonotypes were defined by identical inferred V gene, J gene, and CDR3 amino acid sequence. Percentage overlap between repertoires was calculated by dividing the number of shared unique clonotypes by the size of the smaller repertoire. Repertoire richness was assessed with RTK rarefaction, the Chao1 estimator, and Recon v2.1 estimates of unobserved clonotypes. Generation probabilities were computed with OLGA for all TCRbeta clonotypes obtained by the gDNA method from a handful of donors. In its TCRdb copy, this immuneACCESS table keeps in-frame sequences only and misses some clones. Where compared with another copy, unresolved V genes explain less than half of these, and the others have no known cause. V, J and clone size reflect that table, while D and trimming were determined from the DNA. The sample table records fewer than 150,000 clones; around 71% of these occur just once. Around 25% of the sample comes from the top ten.

The cysteine opens and the phenylalanine closes a CDR3 of 13 amino acids. Only CDR3 DNA is held: 39 bases, read in frame from base 1. CDR1 and CDR2 (MNHEY, SVGAGI) derive from the germline V gene. Between the V and J ends, shortened by 6 bases and 5 bases respectively, the junction contains 14 bases. The sequence joins TRBV6-5 to TRBJ2-7; perhaps TRBD1 is the D gene, with 6 bases matching. The sample consisted of memory CD8+ T cells sorted from blood. The cell subset or site label here, explained by the study, means: CD45RO+ cells pooled with CCR7-negative TemRA cells. This receptor was identified in a woman aged 25 to 45 in good health. CDR3 protein: CASSPDRPDEQYF. The nucleotide sequence is given as TGTGCCAGCAGCCCGGACAGACCAGACGAGCAGTACTTC.